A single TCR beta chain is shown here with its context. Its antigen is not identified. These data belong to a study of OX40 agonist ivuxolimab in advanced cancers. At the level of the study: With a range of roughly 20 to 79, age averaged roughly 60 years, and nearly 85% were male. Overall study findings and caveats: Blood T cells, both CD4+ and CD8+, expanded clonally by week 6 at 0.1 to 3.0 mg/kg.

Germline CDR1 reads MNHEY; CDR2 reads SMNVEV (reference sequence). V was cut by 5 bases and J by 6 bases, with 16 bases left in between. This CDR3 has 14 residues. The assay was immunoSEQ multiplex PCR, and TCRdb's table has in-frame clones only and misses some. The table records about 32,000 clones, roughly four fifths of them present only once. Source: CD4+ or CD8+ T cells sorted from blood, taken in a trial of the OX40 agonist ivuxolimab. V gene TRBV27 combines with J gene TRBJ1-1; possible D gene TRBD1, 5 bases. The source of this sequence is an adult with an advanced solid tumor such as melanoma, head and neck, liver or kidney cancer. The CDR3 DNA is TGTGCCAGCAGTACCGGCGGGACGGGAGCTGAAGCTTTCTTT. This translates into CASSTGGTGAEAFF.